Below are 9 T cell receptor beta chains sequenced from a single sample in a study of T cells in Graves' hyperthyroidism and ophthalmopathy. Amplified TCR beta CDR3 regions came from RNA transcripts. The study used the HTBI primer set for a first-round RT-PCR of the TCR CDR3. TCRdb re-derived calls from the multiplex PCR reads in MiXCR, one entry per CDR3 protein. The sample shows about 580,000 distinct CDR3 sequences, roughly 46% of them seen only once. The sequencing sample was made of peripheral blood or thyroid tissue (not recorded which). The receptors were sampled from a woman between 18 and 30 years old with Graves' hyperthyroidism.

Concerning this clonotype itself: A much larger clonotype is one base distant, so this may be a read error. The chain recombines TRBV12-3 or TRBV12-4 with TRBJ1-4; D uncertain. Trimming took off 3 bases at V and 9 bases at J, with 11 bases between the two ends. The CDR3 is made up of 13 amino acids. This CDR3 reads CASSFREYKKLFF. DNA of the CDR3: TGTGCCAGCAGTTTTCGGGAGTATAAAAAACTGTTTTTT.

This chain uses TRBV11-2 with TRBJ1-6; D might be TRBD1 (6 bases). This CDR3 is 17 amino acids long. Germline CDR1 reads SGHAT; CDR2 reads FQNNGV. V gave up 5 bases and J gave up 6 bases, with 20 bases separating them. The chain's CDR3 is CASSAHLTGGRNSPLHF. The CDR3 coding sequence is TGTGCCAGCAGCGCCCACCTGACGGGGGGCCGTAATTCACCCCTCCACTTT. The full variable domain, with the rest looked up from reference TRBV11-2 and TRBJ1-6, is EAGVAQSPRYKIIEKRQSVAFWCNPISGHATLYWYQQILGQGPKLLIQFQNNGVVDDSQLPKDRFSAERLKGVDSTLKIQPAKLEDSAVYLCASSAHLTGGRNSPLHFGNGTRLTVT.

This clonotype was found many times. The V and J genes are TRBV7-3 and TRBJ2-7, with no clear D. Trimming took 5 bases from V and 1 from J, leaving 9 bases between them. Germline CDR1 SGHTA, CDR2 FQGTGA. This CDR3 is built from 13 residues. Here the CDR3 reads CASSLDQSYEQYF. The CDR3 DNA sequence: TGTGCCAGCAGCCTGGACCAATCCTACGAGCAGTACTTC.

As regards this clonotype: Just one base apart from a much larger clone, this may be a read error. Written as DNA, the CDR3 is TGTACCAGCAGTTTTATAGCGGGAGGCCGTGAGACCCAGTACTTC. This gives the protein CTSSFIAGGRETQYF. This chain links TRBV12-3 or TRBV12-4 with TRBJ2-5; 10 bases match TRBD2. The CDR3 spans 15 residues.

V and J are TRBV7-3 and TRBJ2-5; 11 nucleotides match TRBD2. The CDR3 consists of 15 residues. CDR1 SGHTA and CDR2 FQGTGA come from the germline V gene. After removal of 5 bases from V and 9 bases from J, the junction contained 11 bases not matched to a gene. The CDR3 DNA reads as TGTGCCAGCAGCCAGACTAGCGGGGACCAAGGATCCCAGTACTTC. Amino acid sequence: CASSQTSGDQGSQYF.

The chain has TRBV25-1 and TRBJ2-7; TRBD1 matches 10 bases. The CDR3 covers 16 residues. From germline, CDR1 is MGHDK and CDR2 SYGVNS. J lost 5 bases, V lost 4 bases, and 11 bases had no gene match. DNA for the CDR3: TGTGCCAGCAGTGCGACAGGGACAGGGGACGTCAACGAGCAGTACTTC. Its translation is CASSATGTGDVNEQYF.

CDR3 DNA sequence: TGCAGTGCTAGGGACGTGGGAGGGGGTAACACTGAAGCTTTCTTT. This codes for CSARDVGGGNTEAFF. The chain links TRBV20-1 to TRBJ1-1, with D maybe TRBD1 (6 bases). This CDR3 region has 15 residues. Germline CDR1 DFQATT, CDR2 SNEGSKA (reference sequence). V lost 3 bases and J lost 2, with 16 bases in between.

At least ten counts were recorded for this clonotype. The CDR3 loop reads CASGGAYEQYF. In DNA form, the CDR3 reads TGTGCCAGCGGGGGAGCCTACGAGCAGTACTTC. The rearrangement links TRBV3-1 to TRBJ2-7; the D gene could be TRBD1 or TRBD2 (5 bases each). The CDR3 runs to 11 residues. Trimming stripped 8 bases from V and 2 bases from J, with 7 bases between. From germline, CDR1 is LGHDT and CDR2 YNNKEL (reference sequence).

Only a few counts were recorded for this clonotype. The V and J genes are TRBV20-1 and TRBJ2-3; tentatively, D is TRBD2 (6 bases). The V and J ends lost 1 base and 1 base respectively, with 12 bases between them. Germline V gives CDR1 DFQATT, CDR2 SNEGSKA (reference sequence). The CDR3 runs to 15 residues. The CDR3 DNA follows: TGCAGTGCTAGAGGGGTACTAGCTGGCACAGATACGCAGTATTTT. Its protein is CSARGVLAGTDTQYF.